A selection of T cell receptor beta chains follows, all from one sample in a study of shared clonotypes between healthy human individuals. Data came from immunoSEQ multiplex PCR; TCRdb stores just in-frame clones and leaves some out. The sample shows roughly 2.1 million clones, under 95% of them seen only once. The sequenced sample consisted of naive CD8+ T cells from PBMCs. The receptors were sampled from a man aged 18-30 years in good health. Some clones in this sample may be carry-over from other donors' samples. Both conserved end residues are trimmed from each CDR3. Fields, in order: V gene, J gene, CDR3 protein.

TRBV9	TRBJ2-5	ASSVGQQETQY
TRBV9	TRBJ2-7	ASSAGTDNEQY
TRBV4-1	TRBJ2-7	ASSQDLASGTYEQY
TRBV14	TRBJ1-1	ASSHGAPGEAF
TRBV7-8	TRBJ2-3	ASSGGLVGYGTQY
TRBV9	TRBJ2-7	ASSVDDRAYSYEQY
TRBV7-6	TRBJ2-3	ASSIPRDSLTDTQY
TRBV27	TRBJ2-1	ASSFQRFSPYNEQF
TRBV7-3	TRBJ2-2	ASAGATGELF
TRBV27	TRBJ1-1	ASSAYPGLNTEAF
TRBV7-3	TRBJ2-1	ASSLTGSSGTYNEQF
TRBV7-2	TRBJ1-2	ASSLRWEASGGYGYT
TRBV6-6	TRBJ2-5	ASSYSKHPETQY
TRBV27	TRBJ2-1	ASSFSANEQF
TRBV7-6	TRBJ1-1	ASSLGGPPRNTEAF
TRBV7-8	TRBJ2-2	ASSLFRAGELF
TRBV11-3	TRBJ1-1	ASSLGGEDTEAF
TRBV29-1	TRBJ2-7	SVHGSGYEQY
TRBV7-2	TRBJ1-2	ASSPRDKPYGYT
TRBV5-1	TRBJ2-1	ASSLEIYNEQF
TRBV9	TRBJ1-3	ASAGLKNTIY
TRBV7-6	TRBJ2-1	ASSSRSKTRHEQF
TRBV9	TRBJ2-5	ASSVGAGALETQY
TRBV5-4	TRBJ2-3	ASSLRIAGPPGSADTQY
TRBV7-3	TRBJ2-7	ASSSLAGGPEQY
TRBV21-1	TRBJ2-4	ASSVTGGGNIQY
TRBV6-6	TRBJ2-7	ASSYRVAGGSYEQY
TRBV7-9	TRBJ2-7	ASSPLGSDEGEQY
TRBV28	TRBJ2-1	ASSFRGQVIYNEQF
TRBV9	TRBJ2-3	ASSGTGETDTQY
TRBV10-2	TRBJ2-2	ASRNRGTGELF
TRBV5-1	TRBJ2-1	ASSWIIAREASYNEQF
TRBV19	TRBJ2-2	ASSPLRSGRSRNGPGELF
TRBV2	TRBJ2-5	ASSIWEDQETQY
TRBV9	TRBJ2-7	ASSGGQTYEQY
TRBV6-6	TRBJ2-5	ASSWWVRETQY
TRBV27	TRBJ1-2	ASSLTQGWYGYT
TRBV9	TRBJ1-1	ASSVVDDTEAF
TRBV27	TRBJ2-3	ASSIRVPGREGAQY
TRBV7-9	TRBJ2-1	ASSLFLERQF
TRBV13	TRBJ2-1	ASSLGSSGSYNEQF
TRBV7-6	TRBJ2-3	ASSSADTQY